This T cell receptor (beta chain) was found in a study of CD8 T cells in ankylosing spondylitis. Germline V gene sequence: CDR1 SQVTM, CDR2 ANQGSEA. Trimming cost V 5 bases and J 3 bases, with 17 bases left between them. This CDR3 has 14 amino acids. Study-wide results and limits: Characteristic of ankylosing spondylitis blood, it appeared, was a TCR beta motif comprising about eight highly homologous variants. CD8+ disease-linked clones were present at relatively low frequencies in blood. Prior work had noted some motif variants in reactive arthritis blood and synovial fluid.

TCRdb ran MiXCR on the 5' RACE reads and lists one entry per CDR3 protein. Counted here are about 220,000 distinct CDR3 sequences, 6% to 8.5% occurring once; the ten biggest clones make up 11% to 15%. Comments on this clonotype: Its antigen is undetermined.

The receptor comes from a male donor with ankylosing spondylitis. The chain is built from TRBV29-1 and TRBJ2-7; D assignment may be TRBD1 or TRBD2 (5 bases each). Input material: blood, either unsorted or a sorted T cell fraction (not recorded which). The CDR3 DNA reads as TGCAGCGTTCAACCGGGACCTACATTCTACGAGCAGTACTTC. Its protein is CSVQPGPTFYEQYF.